The rows below give T cell receptor beta chains drawn from one sample of a study of T-cell reconstitution after alpha-beta-depleted transplantation in children. One entry per CDR3 protein results from TCRdb running MiXCR on the PCR reads. The table lists 640,000 or so distinct CDR3 sequences, 16% of them singletons. This material consisted of PBMCs from the stem cell graft donor, taken from the stem cell graft. These receptors were collected from a human donor who donated a stem cell graft to a child with acute myeloid leukemia. The CDR3 runs from the conserved cysteine through the conserved F or W. A D gene is named only where the DNA matches it firmly. Some rows have no size entry. The others give once, few or many, or a class for an expanded clone.

NA,TRBD2,TRBJ2-1,TRBV20-1,CSAIPRLAGSPSYNEQFF,TGCAGTGCTATTCCCAGACTAGCGGGGTCCCCCTCCTACAATGAGCAGTTCTTC
many,NA,TRBJ1-1,TRBV30,CAWSVGGNTEAFF,TGTGCCTGGAGTGTAGGTGGGAACACTGAAGCTTTCTTT
NA,NA,TRBJ2-5,TRBV5-1,CASSLGNSLQETQYF,TGCGCCAGCAGCTTAGGAAATAGCCTCCAAGAGACCCAGTACTTC
NA,NA,TRBJ1-4,TRBV18,CASSPTAGRTNEKLFF,TGTGCCAGCTCACCAACCGCCGGCAGGACTAATGAAAAACTGTTTTTT
many,NA,TRBJ2-5,TRBV20-1,CSARTSGGQEAQYF,TGCAGTGCTAGAACGTCGGGGGGACAGGAGGCCCAGTACTTC
few,NA,TRBJ1-1,TRBV6-5,CASRRGNGGSEAFF,TGTGCCAGCAGGAGGGGGAATGGCGGATCTGAAGCTTTCTTT
NA,NA,TRBJ2-3,TRBV27,CASTLSPGTDTQYF,TGTGCCAGCACCCTTAGCCCAGGCACAGATACGCAGTATTTT
few,NA,TRBJ1-5,TRBV7-2,CASSLAGQLNQPQHF,TGTGCCAGCAGCTTAGCGGGCCAGCTAAATCAGCCCCAGCATTTT
many,TRBD1,TRBJ2-1,TRBV12-3/TRBV12-4,CASSSPGQGFNEQFF,TGTGCCAGCAGTTCCCCGGGACAGGGGTTCAATGAGCAGTTCTTC
NA,NA,TRBJ2-7,TRBV6-5,CASSISAAELGSSSYEQYF,TGTGCCAGCAGTATTTCCGCGGCGGAACTTGGGTCGAGCTCCTACGAGCAGTACTTC
NA,TRBD1,TRBJ1-1,TRBV20-1,CSANNRGVMNTEAFF,TGCAGTGCTAACAACAGGGGAGTTATGAACACTGAAGCTTTCTTT
many,NA,TRBJ1-2,TRBV10-3,CAISESGDGYTF,TGTGCCATCAGTGAGTCGGGGGATGGCTACACCTTC
many,NA,TRBJ1-2,TRBV15,CATSRDRRGGNYGYTF,TGTGCCACCAGCAGAGATCGTAGGGGGGGAAACTATGGCTACACCTTC
many,TRBD1,TRBJ2-1,TRBV6-4,CASSVRDRPYNEQFF,TGTGCCAGCAGTGTTCGGGACAGGCCCTACAATGAGCAGTTCTTC
few,NA,TRBJ2-5,TRBV9,CASTPPYQETQYF,TGTGCCAGCACGCCCCCGTACCAAGAGACCCAGTACTTC
NA,NA,TRBJ2-6,TRBV7-6,CASSLDRAAGANVLTF,TGTGCCAGCAGCTTAGACAGGGCTGCTGGGGCCAACGTCCTGACTTTC
many,TRBD2,TRBJ2-7,TRBV6-5,CASRPGLGTYEQYF,TGTGCCAGCAGACCGGGACTAGGCACCTACGAGCAGTACTTC
NA,TRBD2,TRBJ2-3,TRBV12-3/TRBV12-4,CASSAGGAPTDTQYF,TGTGCCAGCAGTGCCGGGGGGGCCCCCACAGATACGCAGTATTTT
many,NA,TRBJ2-1,TRBV7-2,CASSLAKGSYNEQFF,TGTGCCAGCAGCTTAGCGAAGGGCAGCTACAATGAGCAGTTCTTC
many,TRBD1,TRBJ2-1,TRBV20-1,CSARGWGTDQMDEQFF,TGCAGTGCTCGCGGTTGGGGGACAGATCAGATGGATGAGCAGTTCTTC
NA,TRBD2,TRBJ2-3,TRBV7-2,CASQRLAGGRGTDTQYF,TGTGCCAGCCAACGGCTAGCGGGGGGGCGGGGCACAGATACGCAGTATTTT
NA,NA,TRBJ2-7,TRBV13,CASSLGWPYEQYF,TGTGCCAGCAGCTTAGGGTGGCCCTACGAGCAGTACTTC
few,TRBD1,TRBJ1-4,TRBV10-3,CAIRGQGAEKLFF,TGTGCCATCAGAGGACAGGGGGCAGAAAAACTGTTTTTT
NA,TRBD2,TRBJ2-4,TRBV5-4,CASSYSKIDVTAGGRDIQYF,TGTGCCAGCAGCTACTCGAAAATTGATGTTACAGCGGGGGGCCGGGACATTCAGTACTTC
many,NA,TRBJ2-1,TRBV24-1,CATSAPGVNEQFF,TGTGCCACCAGTGCCCCGGGCGTAAATGAGCAGTTCTTC
few,NA,TRBJ2-4,TRBV12-3/TRBV12-4,CASSPYSKNIQYF,TGTGCCAGCAGTCCCTACAGCAAAAACATTCAGTACTTC
many,TRBD2,TRBJ2-5,TRBV5-1,CASSVGLAGEETQYF,TGCGCCAGCAGCGTGGGACTAGCGGGGGAAGAGACCCAGTACTTC
many,NA,TRBJ1-3,TRBV12-3/TRBV12-4,CASSSLPGKWNTIYF,TGTGCCAGCAGTTCCCTCCCGGGAAAGTGGAACACCATATATTTT
NA,NA,TRBJ1-1,TRBV6-1,CASGWTVNTEAFF,TGTGCCAGCGGATGGACGGTGAACACTGAAGCTTTCTTT
few,NA,TRBJ1-2,TRBV29-1,CSVGSKGLYNGGYTF,TGCAGCGTTGGGTCTAAGGGTCTCTATAACGGTGGCTACACCTTC
NA,NA,TRBJ2-2,TRBV28,CASSPPGRTGELFF,TGTGCCAGCAGCCCGCCTGGGAGAACCGGGGAGCTGTTTTTT
NA,TRBD2,TRBJ2-1,TRBV20-1,CSAWTGGKLIHEQFF,TGCAGTGCGTGGACGGGGGGGAAACTTATCCATGAGCAGTTCTTC
many,TRBD2,TRBJ2-1,TRBV9,CASSVTSGGANEQFF,TGTGCCAGCAGCGTAACTAGCGGGGGGGCCAATGAGCAGTTCTTC
NA,TRBD1,TRBJ1-2,TRBV7-6,CASSFRDSQGYTF,TGTGCCAGCAGCTTTAGGGACAGTCAAGGCTACACCTTC
many,NA,TRBJ1-1,TRBV6-1,CASKGNEAFF,TGTGCCAGCAAGGGCAATGAAGCTTTCTTT
many,TRBD1,TRBJ2-1,TRBV7-3,CASSLTPTGALEQFF,TGTGCCAGCAGCTTAACCCCGACAGGGGCACTTGAGCAGTTCTTC
NA,TRBD2,TRBJ2-3,TRBV20-1,CSARGGVGADTQYF,TGCAGTGCTCGGGGAGGGGTAGGGGCAGATACGCAGTATTTT
many,NA,TRBJ2-5,TRBV5-1,CASSLAGEQPQYF,TGCGCCAGCAGCTTGGCGGGGGAACAGCCCCAGTACTTC
many,NA,TRBJ2-1,TRBV20-1,CSARVSSGYNEQFF,TGCAGTGCTAGAGTTTCCTCAGGGTACAATGAGCAGTTCTTC
NA,NA,TRBJ1-1,TRBV20-1,CSARRGGSDGLNTEAFF,TGCAGTGCTAGACGGGGGGGGTCAGACGGTTTGAACACTGAAGCTTTCTTT
NA,NA,TRBJ2-3,TRBV20-1,CSARRPGITDTQYF,TGCAGTGCTAGGCGGCCAGGAATCACAGATACGCAGTATTTT
many,NA,TRBJ1-6,TRBV12-3/TRBV12-4,CASSLDPRSPLHF,TGTGCCAGCAGTTTAGACCCCCGATCACCCCTCCACTTT
few,TRBD1,TRBJ1-2,TRBV6-2/TRBV6-3,CASSRTPGTESFYGYTF,TGTGCCAGCAGTCGAACGCCCGGGACAGAAAGCTTCTATGGCTACACCTTC
many,NA,TRBJ1-4,TRBV20-1,CSARDPPKKLFF,TGCAGTGCTAGAGACCCCCCTAAAAAACTGTTTTTT
many,TRBD1,TRBJ1-5,TRBV29-1,CSVRTGDNQPQHF,TGCAGCGTCCGGACAGGGGACAATCAGCCCCAGCATTTT
few,NA,TRBJ2-3,TRBV5-6,CASSPHRRPDTQYF,TGTGCCAGCAGCCCCCACCGAAGGCCAGATACGCAGTATTTT
many,NA,TRBJ1-5,TRBV6-2/TRBV6-3,CASRQDSNQPQHF,TGTGCCAGCCGACAGGACAGCAATCAGCCCCAGCATTTT